A single T cell receptor (beta chain) is shown here with its context. Sequencing used immunoSEQ multiplex PCR; TCRdb keeps in-frame clones, though not all of them. The sample lists about 250,000 clones; roughly 89% were seen once. The sample comes from a study of blood T cell repertoires in COVID-19. Study at large: Whether acute or convalescent, the COVID-19 samples came from the United States, Italy and Spain. From T cells, B-cell-depleted T cells, or PBMCs came the material, which was cDNA or gDNA.

The sample consisted of peripheral blood. The clonotype was recovered from a woman aged 40 to 50 who had recovered from COVID-19.

The CDR3 loop is CASSPGDSSYQETQYF. The CDR3 DNA reads as TGTGCCAGCAGCCCTGGGGACAGTTCGTACCAAGAGACCCAGTACTTC. The J gene is TRBJ2-5, the V gene TRBV11-3, with TRBD1 matching over 7 bases. This CDR3 spans 16 amino acids. With 5 bases clipped from V and 0 bases from J, the junction kept 9 bases outside the gene matches. Per the germline V gene, CDR1 is SGHNT and CDR2 is YENEEA.